These 16 T cell receptor beta chains originate from one sample sequenced in a study of cytomegalovirus exposure and HLA in healthy donors. PCR amplification relied on 60 Vbeta primers (plus 13 Jbeta primers). TCRdb's table, derived via immunoSEQ multiplex PCR, lists solely in-frame clones and lacks some. Of about 140,000 clones listed, about two thirds are singletons. Source material: PBMCs. Receptors originate from a man aged 35-49 years in good health and CMV-seronegative.

The V call is TRBV18, the J call TRBJ1-2, with 10 bases that match TRBD1. Germline V CDR1 and CDR2: KGHSH, LQKENI. The V and J ends lost 3 bases and 7 bases, in that order; junction bases with no gene match: 5. The CDR3 contains 14 residues. The CDR3 sequence: CASSPGTGVGGYTF. In DNA form, the CDR3 reads TGTGCCAGCTCACCTGGGACAGGGGTAGGTGGCTACACCTTC.

The J gene is TRBJ2-7, the V gene TRBV10-3, with 9 positions matching TRBD2. The CDR3 has 16 amino acids. Trimming cost V 3 bases and J 0 bases; bases outside gene matches: 6. Germline CDR1 is ENHRY and CDR2 is SYGVKD. The CDR3 DNA reads as TGTGCCATCAGTGACACTAGCGGGCGCCGCTCCTACGAGCAGTACTTC. It codes for CAISDTSGRRSYEQYF.

This clone has just one count. The CDR3 region has the DNA TGTGCCAGCAGTCCCGATACCACTAGCGGGAGTTTGAGGAGCGGGGAGACCCAGTACTTC. This encodes CASSPDTTSGSLRSGETQYF. The genes are TRBV28 and TRBJ2-5, with 11 bases fitting TRBD2. Germline V CDR1 and CDR2: MDHEN, SYDVKM. CDR3 length equals 20 residues. Trimming at V came to 5 bases and at J to 5 bases, leaving 22 bases not matched to a gene.

The chain carries TRBV7-9 and TRBJ1-5, with 8 bases aligning to TRBD1. Germline V CDR1 and CDR2: SEHNR, FQNEAQ (reference sequence). The CDR3 extends over 13 amino acids. The J segment lost 6 bases and the V segment lost 5 bases, leaving 3 bases of the junction unmatched. The CDR3 here is CASSNDRGQPQHF. The CDR3 DNA sequence: TGTGCCAGCAGCAACGACAGGGGTCAGCCCCAGCATTTT.

The rearrangement uses TRBV5-1 and TRBJ2-7; 9 bases map to TRBD2. Losses at the gene ends were 2 bases for V and 2 bases for J; bases not matched to a gene: 2. Germline V gene sequence: CDR1 SGHRS, CDR2 YFSETQ. This CDR3 has 14 residues. In DNA, the CDR3 is TGCGCCAGCAGCTTTCGCGGGGGGGCCTACGAGCAGTACTTC. This encodes CASSFRGGAYEQYF.

This clone was seen once. The rearrangement links TRBV9 to TRBJ1-4; tentative D call: TRBD1 (5 bases). Germline V gives CDR1 SGDLS, CDR2 YYNGEE. The CDR3 is made up of 15 amino acids. V was pared by 5 bases and J by 0 bases, with 11 bases between. The CDR3: CASSLRTSTNEKLFF. Written as DNA, the CDR3 is TGTGCCAGCAGTCTAAGGACATCAACTAATGAAAAACTGTTTTTT.

The V call is TRBV6-5, the J call TRBJ2-3; TRBD2 aligns across 10 bases. Unmatched junction bases numbered 6, after V lost 0 bases and J lost 6 bases. Germline assignment: CDR1 MNHEY and CDR2 SVGAGI. CDR3 size: 16 residues. The CDR3 sequence: CASSYSLAGEGDTQYF. CDR3 bases: TGTGCCAGCAGTTACTCGCTAGCGGGGGAGGGGGATACGCAGTATTTT.

This chain uses TRBV5-1 with TRBJ2-3, with a tentative D call TRBD2 (6 bases). Deletions cut 2 bases from V and 5 bases from J, with 12 bases between. The germline CDR1 and CDR2 sequences are SGHRS and YFSETQ. The CDR3 contains 14 residues. As DNA, the CDR3 is TGCGCCAGCAGCTTACAGGAGGGAATAGATACGCAGTATTTT. Its protein is CASSLQEGIDTQYF. Together with reference TRBV5-1 and TRBJ2-3, the CDR3 gives the full variable domain: KAGVTQTPRYLIKTRGQQVTLSCSPISGHRSVSWYQQTPGQGLQFLFEYFSETQRNKGNFPGRFSGRQFSNSRSEMNVSTLELGDSALYLCASSLQEGIDTQYFGPGTRLTVL.

The V and J genes are TRBV25-1 and TRBJ2-7, with D tentatively TRBD2 (5 bases). The germline V gene has CDR1 MGHDK and CDR2 SYGVNS. The V end lost 2 bases, the J end lost 6 bases, and 14 bases lay between the germline ends. This CDR3 is 14 amino acids long. The CDR3 is CASSETGRRGEQYF. CDR3 bases: TGTGCCAGCAGTGAAACCGGACGTCGGGGCGAGCAGTACTTC.

This clone was detected a few times. The chain is built from TRBV6-1 and TRBJ2-7, with TRBD1 as a possible D gene (5 bases). The germline CDR1 and CDR2 sequences are MNHNS and SASEGT. With 2 bases removed from V and 2 bases from J, the gap between germline ends came to 10 bases. CDR3 length equals 14 residues. Here the CDR3 DNA reads TGTGCCAGCAGTGAACCCCGACAGACCTACGAGCAGTACTTC. This encodes CASSEPRQTYEQYF.

The chain employs TRBV29-1 and TRBJ1-2; 11 positions agree with TRBD1. CDR3 size: 17 residues. The V and J ends lost 4 bases and 4 bases, in that order; junction bases with no gene match: 14. From germline, CDR1 is SQVTM and CDR2 ANQGSEA. CDR3 coding DNA: TGCAGCGTTGGTTTGATGAGGGGGACAGGGGGAGTCTATGGCTACACCTTC. Its translation is CSVGLMRGTGGVYGYTF.

This chain uses TRBV19 with TRBJ1-2, with D possibly being TRBD1 (5 bases). Trimming shortened V by 4 bases and J by 4 bases, and 13 bases separated the two germline ends. The CDR3 has 14 amino acids. In germline, CDR1 is LNHDA, CDR2 SQIVND (reference sequence). The chain's CDR3 is CASSTRNRIYGYTF. In DNA form, the CDR3 reads TGTGCCAGTAGTACCCGGAACAGGATCTATGGCTACACCTTC.

J is TRBJ2-1 and V is TRBV7-6, with 7 bases identical to TRBD2. The CDR3 loop spans 15 amino acids. Germline loops: CDR1 SGHVS, CDR2 FNYEAQ. V trimming: 2 bases; J trimming: 10 bases; junction bases outside the gene matches: 11. CDR3 nucleotide sequence: TGTGCCAGCAGCTTATTCGCGGGAGAAGGAAAAGAGCAGTTCTTC. This gives the protein CASSLFAGEGKEQFF. The variable domain in full, completed from reference TRBV7-6 and TRBJ2-1, reads GAGVSQSPRYKVTKRGQDVALRCDPISGHVSLYWYRQALGQGPEFLTYFNYEAQQDKSGLPNDRFSAERPEGSISTLTIQRTEQRDSAMYRCASSLFAGEGKEQFFGPGTRLTVL.

This clone was counted only a few times. The V call is TRBV1, the J call TRBJ2-1; the table's D call, TRBD2, has no DNA check behind it. TRBV1 is labeled a pseudogene. The CDR3 covers 15 residues. The CDR3 DNA sequence: TGCACCAGCAGCCGCCCGACGGAGCGGAAGTATGAGCAGTTCTTC. Amino acid sequence: CTSSRPTERKYEQFF.

This chain's CDR3 is CASSFDRGSEKLFF. The CDR3 DNA reads TGCGCCAGCAGCTTCGACAGGGGATCTGAAAAACTGTTTTTT. The V call is TRBV5-1, the J call TRBJ1-4; TRBD1 matches 8 bases. CDR3 length: 14 residues. V lost 2 bases and J lost 7; bases outside the gene matches: 4. Germline values: CDR1 SGHRS, CDR2 YFSETQ.

The chain recombines TRBV27 with TRBJ2-5; a weak D match, TRBD2 (6 bases). The assigned J gene may be wrong: the sequence end matches TRBJ2-7 better. This CDR3 contains 14 residues. Germline CDR1 MNHEY, CDR2 SMNVEV (reference sequence). The CDR3 DNA reads TGTGCCAGCAGTTTCGGGGGTAGGGGCTACGAGCAGTACTTC. Its translation is CASSFGGRGYEQYF.